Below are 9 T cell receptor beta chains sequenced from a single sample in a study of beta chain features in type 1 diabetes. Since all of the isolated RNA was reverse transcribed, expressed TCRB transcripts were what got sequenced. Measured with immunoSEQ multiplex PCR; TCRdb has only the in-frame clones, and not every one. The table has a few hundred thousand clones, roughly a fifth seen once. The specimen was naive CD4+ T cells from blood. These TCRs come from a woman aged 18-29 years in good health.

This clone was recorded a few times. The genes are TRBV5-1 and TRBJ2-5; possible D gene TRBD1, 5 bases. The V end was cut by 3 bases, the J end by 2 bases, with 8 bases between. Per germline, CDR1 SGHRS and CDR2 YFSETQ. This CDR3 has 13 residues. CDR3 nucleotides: TGCGCCAGCAGCTGGGGCGGACAAGAGACCCAGTACTTC. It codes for CASSWGGQETQYF.

The CDR3, as DNA: TGTGCCAGCAGCTTGGCCGTACTAGCGGGAGCCAAAAACATTCAGTACTTC. As protein: CASSLAVLAGAKNIQYF. The J gene is TRBJ2-4, the V gene TRBV5-8; 9 nucleotides line up with TRBD2. The V segment lost 0 bases and the J segment 0 bases; nucleotides outside the gene matches: 4. CDR3 length: 17 residues. Germline V gives CDR1 SGHTS, CDR2 YDEGEE.

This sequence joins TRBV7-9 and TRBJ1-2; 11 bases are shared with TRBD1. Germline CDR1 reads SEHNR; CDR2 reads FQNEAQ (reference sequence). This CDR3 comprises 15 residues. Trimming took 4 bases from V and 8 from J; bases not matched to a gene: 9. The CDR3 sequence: CASSSGTGGSRGYTF. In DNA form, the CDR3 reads TGTGCCAGCAGCTCAGGGACAGGGGGGTCTCGAGGCTACACCTTC.

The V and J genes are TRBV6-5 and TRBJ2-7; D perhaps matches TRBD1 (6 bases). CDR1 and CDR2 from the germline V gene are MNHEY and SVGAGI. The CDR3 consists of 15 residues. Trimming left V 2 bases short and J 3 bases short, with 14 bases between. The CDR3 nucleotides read TGTGCCAGCAGTTACGACGGACAGCCTTTCTACGAGCAGTACTTC. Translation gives CASSYDGQPFYEQYF.

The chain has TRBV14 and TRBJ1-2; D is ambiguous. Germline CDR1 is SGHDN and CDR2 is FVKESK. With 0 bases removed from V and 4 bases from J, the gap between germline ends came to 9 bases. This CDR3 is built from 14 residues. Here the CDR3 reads CASSQDLSFYGYTF. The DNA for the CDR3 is TGTGCCAGCAGCCAAGATCTATCCTTCTATGGCTACACCTTC. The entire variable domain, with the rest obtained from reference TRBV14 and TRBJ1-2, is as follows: EAGVTQFPSHSVIEKGQTVTLRCDPISGHDNLYWYRRVMGKEIKFLLHFVKESKQDESGMPNNRFLAERTGGTYSTLKVQPAELEDSGVYFCASSQDLSFYGYTFGSGTRLTVV.

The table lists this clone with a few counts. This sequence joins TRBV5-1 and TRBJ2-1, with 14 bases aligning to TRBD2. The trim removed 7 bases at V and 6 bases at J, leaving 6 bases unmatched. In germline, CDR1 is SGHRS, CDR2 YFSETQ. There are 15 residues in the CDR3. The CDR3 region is CASRSGLAGGNEQFF. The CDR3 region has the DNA TGCGCCAGCCGTTCCGGACTAGCGGGGGGCAATGAGCAGTTCTTC. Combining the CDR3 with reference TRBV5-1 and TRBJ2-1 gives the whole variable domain KAGVTQTPRYLIKTRGQQVTLSCSPISGHRSVSWYQQTPGQGLQFLFEYFSETQRNKGNFPGRFSGRQFSNSRSEMNVSTLELGDSALYLCASRSGLAGGNEQFFGPGTRLTVL.

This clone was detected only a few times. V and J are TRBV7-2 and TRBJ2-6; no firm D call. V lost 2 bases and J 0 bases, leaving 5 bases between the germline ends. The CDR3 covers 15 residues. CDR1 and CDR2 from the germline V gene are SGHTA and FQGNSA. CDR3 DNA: TGTGCCAGCAGCTTAATGGCCTCTGGGGCCAACGTCCTGACTTTC. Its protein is CASSLMASGANVLTF.

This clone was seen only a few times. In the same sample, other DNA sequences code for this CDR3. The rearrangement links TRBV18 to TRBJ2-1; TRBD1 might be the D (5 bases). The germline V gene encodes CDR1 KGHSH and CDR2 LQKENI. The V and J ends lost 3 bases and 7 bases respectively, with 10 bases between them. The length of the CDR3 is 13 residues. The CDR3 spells CASSPPKGNEQFF. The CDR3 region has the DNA TGTGCCAGCTCACCTCCGAAGGGGAATGAGCAGTTCTTC.

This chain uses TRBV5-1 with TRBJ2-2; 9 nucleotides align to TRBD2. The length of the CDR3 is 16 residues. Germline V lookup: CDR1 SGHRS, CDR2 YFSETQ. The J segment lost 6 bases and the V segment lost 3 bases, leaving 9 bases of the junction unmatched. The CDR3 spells CASSSRLAGPSGELFF. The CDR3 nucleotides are TGCGCCAGCAGCTCCAGGCTAGCGGGGCCATCCGGGGAGCTGTTTTTT.